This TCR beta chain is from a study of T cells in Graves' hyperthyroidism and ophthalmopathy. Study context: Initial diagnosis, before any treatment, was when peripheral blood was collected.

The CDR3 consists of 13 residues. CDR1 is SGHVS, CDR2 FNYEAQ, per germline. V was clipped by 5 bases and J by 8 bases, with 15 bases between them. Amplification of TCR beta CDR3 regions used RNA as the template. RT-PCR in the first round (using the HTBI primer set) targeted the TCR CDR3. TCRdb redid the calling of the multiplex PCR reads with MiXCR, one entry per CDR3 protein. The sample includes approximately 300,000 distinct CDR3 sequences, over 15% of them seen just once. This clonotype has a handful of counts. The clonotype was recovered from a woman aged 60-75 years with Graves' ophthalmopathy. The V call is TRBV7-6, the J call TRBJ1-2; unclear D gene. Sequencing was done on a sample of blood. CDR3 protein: CASSPAFKGGYTF. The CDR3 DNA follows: TGTGCCAGCAGCCCTGCCTTCAAGGGCGGCTACACCTTC.